The 3 T cell receptor beta chains reported below all come from one sample, sequenced in a study of breast tumors, draining lymph nodes, adjacent tissues. TCRdb reanalysed the multiplex PCR reads using MiXCR and keeps one entry per CDR3 protein. The table includes approximately 140,000 distinct CDR3 sequences, about 31% detected once. The lymph nodes were axillary draining lymph nodes from breast cancer patients. The sequencing input was axillary lymph node tissue. The receptors come from a female donor with breast cancer. Some clones in this sample may be carry-over from other donors' samples.

This clonotype has at least ten counts. V gene TRBV13 combines with J gene TRBJ2-1; D perhaps matches TRBD2 (6 bases). The ends were cut back, 0 bases at V and 6 bases at J, with 12 bases in the middle. The CDR3 runs 15 residues. Germline-derived CDR1 and CDR2 are PRHDT and FYEKMQ (reference sequence). The CDR3: CASSLGAGWTNEQFF. The CDR3 DNA reads TGTGCCAGCAGCTTAGGTGCGGGGTGGACCAATGAGCAGTTCTTC. The variable domain in full, completed from reference TRBV13 and TRBJ2-1, reads AAGVIQSPRHLIKEKRETATLKCYPIPRHDTVYWYQQGPGQDPQFLISFYEKMQSDKGSIPDRFSAQQFSDYHSELNMSSLELGDSALYFCASSLGAGWTNEQFFGPGTRLTVL.

Many counts were recorded for this clonotype. The CDR3 region is CASNTGGTSTDTQYF. The CDR3 DNA follows: TGCGCCAGCAACACGGGGGGGACTAGCACAGATACGCAGTATTTT. The rearrangement links TRBV5-1 to TRBJ2-3; 8 nucleotides align to TRBD2. The J segment lost 0 bases and the V segment lost 6 bases, leaving 6 bases of the junction unmatched. Germline assignment: CDR1 SGHRS and CDR2 YFSETQ. The CDR3 consists of 15 residues.

The chain employs TRBV7-8 and TRBJ2-5; 8 positions match TRBD1. With 3 bases clipped from V and 5 bases from J, the junction kept 5 bases outside the gene matches. CDR3 length: 14 amino acids. Germline CDR1 SGHVS, CDR2 FQNEAQ. The DNA of the CDR3 is TGTGCCAGCAGCTTTACCAGACAGGGGGAGACCCAGTACTTC. This codes for CASSFTRQGETQYF.